The entry below gives a single TCR beta chain sequence along with its context. It lacks a known antigen. Within one base of it there is no much larger clone, and no base qualities were kept. The sample's time point label, decoded: patch test 3, about 24 weeks after DPC sensitization. What the treatment or condition label conveys for this sample: therapeutic diphenylcyclopropenone sensitization with weekly scalp DPC. At each patch-test visit, blood was drawn before the patch test was applied. To be eligible, patients had to be aged 18 to 70, diagnosed with alopecia and judged suitable for DPC therapy, while pregnant patients were excluded. Total RNA was extracted from unfractionated whole blood that had been collected in Tempus Blood RNA tubes. The sample comes from a study of human T cells and chemical hapten exposure (dated by TCRdb to 2020 to 2023). Background on the whole study: For sensitization, 2% DPC in acetone was applied to a 2 cm by 2 cm area of upper inner arm skin. Libraries were combined into a pool for sequencing, and differences in TCR yield between samples came mainly from small differences in library volumes within the pool. Alopecia areata with under or over 50% scalp involvement, alopecia totalis and alopecia universalis were represented in the patient cohort, which was mostly female. The study tracked peripheral blood TCR repertoire changes in vivo during primary and secondary sensitization to the hapten diphenylcyclopropenone (DPC) in alopecia patients. Approximately 28 alopecia patients gave blood for TCR sequencing at one to four time points (pre-sensitization, 2, 6 and 24 weeks). Blood samples were taken from patients before sensitization (week 0) and at 2, 6 and about 24 weeks after DPC sensitization. Patch testing on the upper back used Finn chambers containing 0.01% DPC, with scoring done after 6 days according to International Contact Dermatitis Research Group standards. Patients additionally received weekly therapeutic DPC doses to the scalp throughout the roughly 25-week study period. Broad study findings and their caveats: Because all patients had alopecia, a presumed autoimmune disease, the immune response of the patients might differ from that of healthy individuals. A positive correlation was found between the number of PT1 expanded TCRs and patch test score, with significance reached at thresholds 8, 16 and 32 but not 4. After repeated subsampling, the strength of the expansion versus patch-test correlation and the threshold at which it became significant changed. DPC sensitization did not change how many TCRs were above 1 in 1000 frequency, and no evidence was found of alterations in global repertoire structure. Expanded TCRs formed significantly more large CDR3 similarity clusters than pre-sensitization or healthy control sets, consistent with antigen-driven responses.

The receptor library was made with RACE. Sequencing was performed on a NextSeq 500. During library preparation, unique molecular identifiers were attached to individual cDNA molecules so that TCRs could be counted quantitatively and reproducibly. Both TCR alpha and TCR beta chains were sequenced from each blood RNA sample. As for the original processing: A median of around 100,000 TCRs per sample was observed, with a range of about 23,224 to 690,600. The Decombinator software suite was used to annotate the V, J and CDR3 of the TCR reads. For the PS versus PT1 abundance plots, all samples were subsampled to the same number of TCRs (28,000). TCRs were defined as expanded if absent before sensitization and observed at least eight times at the 2-week time point. TCRdb reprocessed the public reads (quality trimming at Q25 with fastp, clone calling with MiXCR) and kept in-frame beta chains. Merged by CDR3 protein, the rows form single entries marked with the most common genes and DNA. The V and J calls shown here were made by TCRdb, not taken from the authors' results. This sample has 150,000 to 200,000 distinct CDR3 sequences in its table, and about 30% of those were observed once. Of the sample, approximately 2.3% is held by the ten largest clones.

The germline V gene encodes CDR1 MNHNS and CDR2 SASEGT. The CDR3 numbers 14 residues from cysteine through phenylalanine. Just the 42-base CDR3 DNA is kept, in frame starting at base 1. Clipping removes 8 bases from V and 3 bases from J, with 7 as the unmatched junction base count. This sequence uses TRBV6-1 and TRBJ2-7; TRBD1 lines up with 10 middle nucleotides. The material sequenced was whole blood, taken in connection with sensitization to the hapten diphenylcyclopropenone (DPC). The sequence was obtained from a woman aged 18-35 years with alopecia areata. Some clones in this sample may be carry-over from other donors' samples. In nucleotides, the sequence is TGTGCCAGCGGGGCCCGGGACAGGGGCTACGAGCAGTACTTC. This gives the protein CASGARDRGYEQYF.